Each of the 26 T cell receptor beta chains below was sequenced from the same sample in a study of blood T cell repertoires in COVID-19. The data were produced by immunoSEQ multiplex PCR, yet TCRdb's version contains in-frame clones alone and is incomplete. The sample yields roughly 280,000 clones, approximately 85% seen once. The sample consisted of peripheral blood. The receptors shown here come from a woman aged 65 to 85 with acute or convalescent COVID-19.

V usage is TRBV7-9 and J usage is TRBJ2-2, with a tentative D call TRBD2 (5 bases). V shed 5 bases and J shed 5 bases, with 18 bases lying between them. Germline V gene data show CDR1 as SEHNR and CDR2 as FQNEAQ (reference sequence). This CDR3 contains 16 residues. CDR3 amino acids: CASSPSRALGTGELFF. The CDR3 DNA follows: TGTGCCAGCAGCCCCTCGAGGGCCTTGGGGACCGGGGAGCTGTTTTTT.

The chain employs TRBV19 and TRBJ1-2, with 7 bases matching TRBD1. The CDR3 contains 15 residues. Germline V gives CDR1 LNHDA, CDR2 SQIVND (reference sequence). Trimming cost V 5 bases and J 4 bases; bases outside gene matches: 10. This CDR3 is CASSARQGAGYGYTF. CDR3 bases: TGTGCCAGTAGTGCTAGACAGGGCGCGGGCTATGGCTACACCTTC.

This clone was counted a single time. This chain uses TRBV18 with TRBJ2-7; D might be TRBD1 (6 bases). The CDR3 loop spans 15 amino acids. Trimming pared 4 bases from V and 2 bases from J, leaving 15 bases between. Per germline, CDR1 KGHSH and CDR2 LQKENI. The CDR3 region has the DNA TGTGCCAGCTCACTGTTACGCCGGGACACCTACGAGCAGTACTTC. Translated: CASSLLRRDTYEQYF.

The chain links TRBV10-3 to TRBJ2-3, with TRBD1 matching over 9 bases. Losses at the gene ends were 4 bases for V and 4 bases for J; bases not matched to a gene: 9. The length of the CDR3 is 16 residues. The V gene's germline CDR1 is ENHRY and CDR2 SYGVKD. The CDR3 DNA reads as TGTGCCATCAGTGCCTTCGGGACAGGGAACCCAGATACGCAGTATTTT. Amino acid sequence: CAISAFGTGNPDTQYF.

This clone has a handful of counts. This sequence joins TRBV2 and TRBJ1-4; TRBD1 is a possible D gene (6 bases). The CDR3 length is 12 residues. V was trimmed by 6 bases and J by 7 bases, leaving 9 bases between them. Per germline, CDR1 SNHLY and CDR2 FYNNEI. The CDR3 nucleotides are TGTGCCAGCAGCCGCAGGGGTGAAAAACTGTTTTTT. This sequence encodes CASSRRGEKLFF.

The V gene is TRBV19, the J gene TRBJ1-1; 11 bases are a match to TRBD1. The V and J ends lost 9 bases and 5 bases, in that order; junction bases with no gene match: 11. The CDR3 runs to 15 residues. Germline lookup yields CDR1 LNHDA and CDR2 SQIVND (reference sequence). CDR3 residues: CASQDRGLVGTEAFF. CDR3 nucleotides: TGTGCCAGCCAGGACAGGGGGCTCGTTGGGACTGAAGCTTTCTTT.

This clone came up once. The V gene is TRBV6-5, the J gene TRBJ2-3, with TRBD2 as a possible D gene (7 bases). V gave up 7 bases and J gave up 6 bases, with 17 bases separating them. The CDR3 has 14 residues. Germline loops: CDR1 MNHEY, CDR2 SVGAGI. Written as DNA, the CDR3 is TGTGCCAGCACCCTAGGGGGGGAGGAGGATACGCAGTATTTT. This sequence encodes CASTLGGEEDTQYF.

The chain couples TRBV18 to TRBJ2-7; 8 bases align to TRBD1. V lost 2 bases and J lost 6; bases outside the gene matches: 6. This CDR3 comprises 14 residues. CDR1 is KGHSH and CDR2 is LQKENI in the germline V gene. The DNA of the CDR3 is TGTGCCAGCTCACCAGGACAGGGCGGGCGCGAGCAGTACTTC. This encodes CASSPGQGGREQYF.

In this sample, this clone turned up a few times. The V and J genes are TRBV7-9 and TRBJ1-2; possibly TRBD1 for D (5 bases). The V end lost 2 bases, the J end lost 6 bases, and 19 bases lay between the germline ends. Germline V gives CDR1 SEHNR, CDR2 FQNEAQ (reference sequence). The CDR3 is 16 amino acids. CDR3: CASSLRSTDSEHGYTF. CDR3 nucleotide sequence: TGTGCCAGCAGCTTACGATCGACCGACAGCGAGCATGGCTACACCTTC.

V is TRBV5-4 and J is TRBJ1-2, with 7 bases aligning to TRBD1. V shed 3 bases, J shed 7 bases, and the junction held 9 bases outside the gene matches. CDR3 length: 14 residues. Germline CDR1 and CDR2: SGHNT and YYREEE (reference sequence). This CDR3 is CASSSDDRAGGYTF. The CDR3 DNA reads TGTGCCAGCAGCTCGGATGACAGGGCGGGTGGCTACACCTTC.

The chain is built from TRBV4-1 and TRBJ1-1, with D perhaps matching TRBD1 (5 bases). Germline CDR1 reads MGHRA; CDR2 reads YSYEKL. Trimming cost V 0 bases and J 4 bases, with 12 bases left between them. The CDR3 covers 15 residues. The chain's CDR3 is CASSQEARVITEAFF. CDR3 sequence (DNA): TGCGCCAGCAGCCAAGAGGCCAGGGTAATCACTGAAGCTTTCTTT.

The chain couples TRBV4-1 to TRBJ1-2; 9 nucleotides line up with TRBD1. The CDR3 is 14 amino acids. Germline values: CDR1 MGHRA, CDR2 YSYEKL. The ends lost 0 bases at V and 7 bases at J; junction bases unmatched: 3. The CDR3 is CASSQDWTGVGYTF. CDR3 DNA: TGCGCCAGCAGCCAAGACTGGACAGGGGTTGGCTACACCTTC.

The V gene is TRBV7-2, the J gene TRBJ1-3; possibly TRBD1 for D (5 bases). The germline V gene has CDR1 SGHTA and CDR2 FQGNSA. CDR3 length: 16 residues. V was clipped by 4 bases and J by 6 bases, with 19 bases between them. The CDR3 DNA is TGTGCCAGCAGCTCCTACAGGAGAGGTGCCCAAAACACCATATATTTT. It encodes CASSSYRRGAQNTIYF.

The chain recombines TRBV12-3 or TRBV12-4 with TRBJ1-1, with TRBD1 identical over 7 bases. The CDR3 sequence is 13 residues long. V gave up 5 bases and J gave up 3 bases; unmatched junction bases: 3. The CDR3 protein is CASSRQGYTEAFF. The CDR3 DNA sequence: TGTGCCAGCAGTCGACAGGGCTACACTGAAGCTTTCTTT.

The chain uses TRBV3-1 (or the pseudogene TRBV3-2) and TRBJ2-3, with a weak D call TRBD2 (6 bases). Germline values: CDR1 LGHDT, CDR2 YNNKEL (reference sequence). The CDR3 covers 14 residues. The germline V and J ends were trimmed by 4 bases and 2 bases, with 10 bases remaining between them. This chain's CDR3 is CASSPPSATDTQYF. The CDR3 DNA reads TGTGCCAGCAGCCCCCCTAGCGCCACAGATACGCAGTATTTT.

The V and J genes are TRBV5-1 and TRBJ2-3; TRBD2 matches at 12 bases. There are 16 residues in the CDR3. The V gene's germline CDR1 is SGHRS and CDR2 YFSETQ. V shed 4 bases and J 4 bases; nucleotides not matched to a gene: 7. The CDR3 nucleotides read TGCGCCAGCAGCCCTGGACTAGCGGGGATATCAGATACGCAGTATTTT. Protein product: CASSPGLAGISDTQYF.

Only a few counts were recorded for this clone. The sample contains more than one DNA sequence encoding this CDR3. V is TRBV12-3 or TRBV12-4 and J is TRBJ1-2; D might be TRBD1 (5 bases). This CDR3 region has 12 residues. V dropped 3 bases and J dropped 5 bases, with 7 bases sitting between them. CDR3 region: CASSLAGYGYTF. CDR3 DNA sequence: TGTGCCAGCAGTTTGGCAGGGTATGGCTACACCTTC.

J is TRBJ1-1 and V is TRBV11-2, with D possibly matching TRBD1 (5 bases). The germline V and J ends were trimmed by 3 bases and 5 bases, with 16 bases remaining between them. This CDR3 spans 15 amino acids. Germline lookup yields CDR1 SGHAT and CDR2 FQNNGV. For the CDR3, the DNA is TGTGCCAGCAGCTTTAAGCCGGGGGGACTGACTGAAGCTTTCTTT. Translation: CASSFKPGGLTEAFF.

The chain employs TRBV5-1 and TRBJ2-4; D is possibly TRBD2 (6 bases). The CDR3 sequence is 15 residues long. The ends were cut back, 4 bases at V and 4 bases at J, with 15 bases in the middle. CDR1 is SGHRS and CDR2 is YFSETQ in the germline V gene. DNA for the CDR3: TGCGCCAGCAGCCCGGCGGATGGGGGGAAAAACATTCAGTACTTC. Residues: CASSPADGGKNIQYF.

This chain uses TRBV19 with TRBJ2-3; 9 nucleotides align to TRBD2. The V gene's germline CDR1 is LNHDA and CDR2 SQIVND (reference sequence). The CDR3 is made up of 16 amino acids. With 4 bases clipped from V and 0 bases from J, the junction kept 5 bases outside the gene matches. CDR3 in amino acids: CASSTDTSGSTDTQYF. DNA for the CDR3: TGTGCCAGTAGTACGGATACTAGCGGGAGCACAGATACGCAGTATTTT.

This clone has only a few counts. The V gene is TRBV10-3, the J gene TRBJ2-7, with 8 bases aligning to TRBD1. Losses at the gene ends were 11 bases for V and 0 bases for J; bases not matched to a gene: 6. The CDR3 is 13 amino acids. The germline V gene has CDR1 ENHRY and CDR2 SYGVKD. CDR3 sequence reads: CAARQGPSYEQYF. CDR3 DNA sequence: TGTGCCGCGCGACAGGGGCCCTCCTACGAGCAGTACTTC.

This chain uses TRBV24-1 with TRBJ2-1; 10 bases map to TRBD2. J gave up 9 bases and V 9 bases, and 10 bases lay outside the gene matches. CDR1 KGHDR and CDR2 SFDVKD come from the germline V gene. The CDR3 sequence is 14 residues long. The CDR3 loop reads CATGGERGGGEQFF. The CDR3 bases are TGTGCCACCGGCGGGGAGCGGGGGGGCGGTGAGCAGTTCTTC.

This chain links TRBV3-1 (or the pseudogene TRBV3-2) with TRBJ1-6; tentatively, D is TRBD1 (5 bases). The CDR3 length is 14 residues. Germline CDR1 reads LGHDT; CDR2 reads YNNKEL (reference sequence). The V end was cut by 0 bases, the J end by 8 bases, with 8 bases between. The CDR3 reads CASSQEWGDSPLHF. CDR3 nucleotides: TGTGCCAGCAGCCAAGAGTGGGGGGATTCACCCCTCCACTTT.

This sequence joins TRBV2 and TRBJ2-3, with D possibly TRBD2 on 6 matching bases. The CDR3 spans 15 residues. Germline CDR1 reads SNHLY; CDR2 reads FYNNEI. The ends were cut back, 1 base at V and 2 bases at J, with 10 bases in the middle. The CDR3 region is CASSEGSGSTDTQYF. CDR3 sequence (DNA): TGTGCCAGCAGTGAAGGGAGCGGGTCCACAGATACGCAGTATTTT.

This clone was observed a single time. This chain links TRBV2 with TRBJ2-7, with 9 positions matching TRBD1. Germline V lookup: CDR1 SNHLY, CDR2 FYNNEI. The CDR3 covers 14 residues. The V gene end was trimmed by 8 bases and the J gene end by 5 bases; junction bases not matched to a gene: 10. DNA of the CDR3: TGTGCCAGCGAGAGGGGGGACAGGGCCAACGAGCAGTACTTC. Translating gives CASERGDRANEQYF.

The chain links TRBV5-1 to TRBJ1-1; tentatively, D is TRBD1 (6 bases). The length of the CDR3 is 14 residues. Per the germline V gene, CDR1 is SGHRS and CDR2 is YFSETQ. V shed 5 bases and J shed 1 base, with 12 bases lying between them. Here the CDR3 DNA reads TGCGCCAGCAGGTCTGGACAGCAGAACACTGAAGCTTTCTTT. Protein: CASRSGQQNTEAFF.